This entry concerns a single TCR beta chain. The CDR3 sequence is 12 residues long. This sample was taken from a study of low-dose radiotherapy and immunotherapy resistance in tumors. Study-level background: Cohort 2's total reached 13 Gy over 26 weeks, at 1 Gy per fraction every two weeks. Daily intake of oral aspirin 300 mg by patients lasted four cycles and began on cycle 1 day 1. Every six weeks patients received intravenous ipilimumab 1 mg/kg, and every two weeks they received intravenous nivolumab 240 mg.

Time point of the sample: after trial treatment. Regarding treatment: LDRT plus nivolumab, ipilimumab, low-dose cyclophosphamide and aspirin (RACIN trial). TRAV- and TRBV-specific primers were used for first-strand cDNA, which covered alpha and beta chains. Both a constant-region primer and a V-primer adapter served to amplify TCRs across roughly 22 PCR cycles. Isolated mRNA underwent amplification via in vitro transcription. TCRdb fed the reads into MiXCR, producing one record per CDR3 protein. The sample has 30,000 to 45,000 distinct CDR3 sequences, less than 25% seen once; the top ten hold just under 9.5%.

This receptor was taken from a female donor with ovarian cancer. V and J are TRBV26 and TRBJ2-7; TRBD1 is taken as the D call from the table, unchecked against the DNA. TRBV26 is labeled a pseudogene. Sequenced material: PBMCs, taken after low-dose radiotherapy plus immunotherapy. CDR3 residues: CASRNQGYEQYF. The DNA for the CDR3 is TGTGCCAGCCGCAATCAGGGGTATGAGCAGTACTTC.